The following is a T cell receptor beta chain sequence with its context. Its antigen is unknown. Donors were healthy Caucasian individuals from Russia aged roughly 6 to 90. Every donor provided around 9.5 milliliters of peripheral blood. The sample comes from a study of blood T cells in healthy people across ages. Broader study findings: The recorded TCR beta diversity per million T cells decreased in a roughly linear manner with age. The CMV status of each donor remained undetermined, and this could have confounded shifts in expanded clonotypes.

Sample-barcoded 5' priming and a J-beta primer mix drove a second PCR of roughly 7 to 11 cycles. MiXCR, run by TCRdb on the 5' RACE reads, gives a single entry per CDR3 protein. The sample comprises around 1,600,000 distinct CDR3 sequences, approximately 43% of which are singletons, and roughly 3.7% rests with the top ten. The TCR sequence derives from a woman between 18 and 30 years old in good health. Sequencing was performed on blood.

The CDR3 is CASSRDRSLETQYF. The CDR3 DNA reads as TGTGCCAGCAGCCGGGACAGGTCATTGGAGACCCAGTACTTC. The rearrangement links TRBV2 to TRBJ2-7; 8 positions agree with TRBD1. The DNA end is more similar to TRBJ2-5, so the J call may be wrong. Germline loops: CDR1 SNHLY, CDR2 FYNNEI. This CDR3 has 14 residues.